Below are 12 T cell receptor beta chains sequenced from a single sample in a study of vaccination effects on CD4 cells after COVID-19. Culture lasted around eleven days before CD4+ T cell isolation. Either the mRNA-1273 or the BNT162b2 vaccine was given to participants as two doses. What these receptors recognize is not known. Only in-frame clones appear in the TCRdb table, and some are missing; sequencing was by immunoSEQ multiplex PCR. Of about 73,000 clones listed, nearly 75% were seen once; the top ten hold approximately 2.4%. The input for sequencing was CD4+ T cells from PBMCs cultured without peptide, taken after COVID-19 vaccination. These receptors all come from a human donor who received a COVID-19 vaccine.

The chain is built from TRBV18 and TRBJ1-1; D is uncertain. Trimming pared 3 bases from V and 5 bases from J, leaving 10 bases between. CDR1 is KGHSH and CDR2 is LQKENI in the germline V gene. This CDR3 is built from 13 residues. CDR3 DNA sequence: TGTGCCAGCTCACCCCCTCAGTGGACTGAAGCTTTCTTT. Its translation is CASSPPQWTEAFF.

In DNA, the CDR3 is TGTGCCAGCAGTGAATCTGGAAACACCATATATTTT. Translation: CASSESGNTIYF. The rearrangement joins TRBV12-3 or TRBV12-4 to TRBJ1-3; no reliable D call. V lost 5 bases and J 1 base, leaving 3 bases between the germline ends. The CDR3 is made up of 12 amino acids.

The genes are TRBV5-6 and TRBJ1-2; the D gene is possibly TRBD1 (6 bases). The CDR3 runs 14 residues. Trimming took off 4 bases at V and 4 bases at J, with 14 bases between the two ends. The germline CDR1 and CDR2 sequences are SGHDT and YYEEEE. This CDR3 reads CASSPSGQPYGYTF. CDR3 nucleotide sequence: TGTGCCAGCAGCCCAAGTGGACAGCCCTATGGCTACACCTTC.

V usage is TRBV25-1 and J usage is TRBJ2-6; D is unclear. CDR1 is MGHDK and CDR2 is SYGVNS in the germline V gene. The V end was cut by 2 bases, the J end by 3 bases, with 2 bases between. The CDR3 covers 13 residues. The CDR3 sequence: CASSEGGANVLTF. The CDR3 bases are TGTGCCAGCAGTGAAGGTGGGGCCAACGTCCTGACTTTC.

This sequence joins TRBV6-1 and TRBJ1-2; no reliable D call. The germline CDR1 and CDR2 sequences are MNHNS and SASEGT. The V and J ends lost 0 bases and 7 bases respectively, with 9 bases between them. CDR3 length: 13 residues. CDR3 sequence reads: CASSEAPGLGYTF. The CDR3 DNA reads TGTGCCAGCAGTGAAGCGCCAGGTCTTGGCTACACCTTC.

This chain uses TRBV7-8 with TRBJ2-1; D may correspond to TRBD1 or TRBD2 (5 bases each). The CDR3 runs to 15 residues. The V end lost 6 bases, the J end lost 5 bases, and 17 bases lay between the germline ends. The germline CDR1 and CDR2 sequences are SGHVS and FQNEAQ. This chain's CDR3 is CASSRWTTADNEQFF. The CDR3 DNA is TGTGCCAGCAGTCGATGGACGACAGCGGACAATGAGCAGTTCTTC.

The rearrangement joins TRBV6-2 or TRBV6-3 to TRBJ2-7, with D unclear. This CDR3 spans 14 amino acids. Germline loops: CDR1 MNHEY, CDR2 SVGEGT. With 2 bases removed from V and 2 bases from J, the gap between germline ends came to 10 bases. The DNA of the CDR3 is TGTGCCAGCAGTTACGCCAGGCCACCCTACGAGCAGTACGTC. This sequence encodes CASSYARPPYEQYV.

The chain joins TRBV5-1 to TRBJ1-3, with 8 bases identical to TRBD1. The CDR3 loop spans 15 amino acids. The junction had 5 bases not matched to a gene; V was cut back by 4 bases and J by 2 bases. Germline CDR1 and CDR2: SGHRS and YFSETQ. CDR3 protein: CASSRTGGPGNTIYF. The CDR3 region has the DNA TGCGCCAGCAGCCGAACAGGGGGACCTGGAAACACCATATATTTT.

The rearrangement uses TRBV9 and TRBJ2-3; 7 positions agree with TRBD2. J lost 3 bases, V lost 1 base, and 5 bases had no gene match. Germline V gene lookup returns CDR1 SGDLS and CDR2 YYNGEE. This CDR3 comprises 15 residues. CDR3 DNA sequence: TGTGCCAGCAGCGTATCTGGGGGGGGGACAGATACGCAGTATTTT. Translated, it gives CASSVSGGGTDTQYF.

This clone turned up a few times. This chain connects TRBV6-6 to TRBJ1-6; 7 bases are shared with TRBD1. V shed 7 bases and J 3 bases; nucleotides not matched to a gene: 6. This CDR3 has 15 residues. Germline CDR1 MNHNY, CDR2 SVGAGI (reference sequence). The CDR3 bases are TGTGCCAGCACTACAGGGGCTCACTATAATTCACCCCTCCACTTT. Translating it yields CASTTGAHYNSPLHF.

The V call is TRBV24-1, the J call TRBJ1-5, with D perhaps matching TRBD1 (6 bases). Germline-derived CDR1 and CDR2 are KGHDR and SFDVKD. The germline V and J ends were trimmed by 4 bases and 3 bases, with 9 bases remaining between them. The CDR3 is made up of 14 amino acids. The CDR3 coding sequence is TGTGCCACCAGTGAGGGGGGGCTCAATCAGCCCCAGCATTTT. Translation gives CATSEGGLNQPQHF.

This clone has only a few counts. This sequence joins TRBV7-2 and TRBJ2-1, with 8 nucleotides matching TRBD1. The CDR3 length is 14 residues. V lost 2 bases, J lost 5 bases, and 2 bases stayed unmatched. Per germline, CDR1 SGHTA and CDR2 FQGNSA. The CDR3 nucleotides read TGTGCCAGCAGCTTACGACAGGGGAACAATGAGCAGTTCTTC. Translation gives CASSLRQGNNEQFF.